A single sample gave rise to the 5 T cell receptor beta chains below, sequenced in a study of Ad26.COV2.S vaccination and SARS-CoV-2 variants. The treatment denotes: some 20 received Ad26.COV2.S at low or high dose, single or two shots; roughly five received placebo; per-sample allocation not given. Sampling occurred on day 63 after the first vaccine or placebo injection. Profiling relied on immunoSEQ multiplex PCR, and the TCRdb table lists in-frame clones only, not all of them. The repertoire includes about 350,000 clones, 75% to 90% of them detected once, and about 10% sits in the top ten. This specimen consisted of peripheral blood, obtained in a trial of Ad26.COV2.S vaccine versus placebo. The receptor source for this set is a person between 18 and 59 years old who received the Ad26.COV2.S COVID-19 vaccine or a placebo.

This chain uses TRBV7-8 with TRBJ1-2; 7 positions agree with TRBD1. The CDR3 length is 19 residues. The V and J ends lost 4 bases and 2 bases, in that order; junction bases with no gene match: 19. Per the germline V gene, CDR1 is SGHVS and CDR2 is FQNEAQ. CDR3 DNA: TGTGCCAGCAGCTCGCGGGGACAGATCCTTACCTACCTCAACTATGGCTACACCTTC. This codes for CASSSRGQILTYLNYGYTF. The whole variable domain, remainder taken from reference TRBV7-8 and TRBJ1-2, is GAGVSQSPRYKVAKRGQDVALRCDPISGHVSLFWYQQALGQGPEFLTYFQNEAQLDKSGLPSDRFFAERPEGSVSTLKIQRTQQEDSAVYLCASSSRGQILTYLNYGYTFGSGTRLTVV.

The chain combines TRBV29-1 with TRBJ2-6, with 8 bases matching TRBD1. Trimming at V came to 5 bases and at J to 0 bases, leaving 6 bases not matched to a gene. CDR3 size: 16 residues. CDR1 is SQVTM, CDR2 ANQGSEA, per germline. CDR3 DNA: TGCAGCGTTTTGGGGACAGGTGCCTCTGGGGCCAACGTCCTGACTTTC. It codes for CSVLGTGASGANVLTF.

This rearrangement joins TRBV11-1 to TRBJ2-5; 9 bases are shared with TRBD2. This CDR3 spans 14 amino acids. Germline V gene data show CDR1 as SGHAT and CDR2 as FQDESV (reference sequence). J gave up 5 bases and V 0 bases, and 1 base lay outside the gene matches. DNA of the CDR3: TGTGCCAGCAGCTTAGCGGGACTAGCTGAGACCCAGTACTTC. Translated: CASSLAGLAETQYF.

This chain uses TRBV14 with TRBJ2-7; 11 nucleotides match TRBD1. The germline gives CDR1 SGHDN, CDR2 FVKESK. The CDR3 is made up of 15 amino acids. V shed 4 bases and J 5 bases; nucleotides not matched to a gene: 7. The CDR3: CASSPPGQGVHEQYF. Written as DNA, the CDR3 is TGTGCCAGCAGCCCTCCGGGACAGGGGGTCCACGAGCAGTACTTC.

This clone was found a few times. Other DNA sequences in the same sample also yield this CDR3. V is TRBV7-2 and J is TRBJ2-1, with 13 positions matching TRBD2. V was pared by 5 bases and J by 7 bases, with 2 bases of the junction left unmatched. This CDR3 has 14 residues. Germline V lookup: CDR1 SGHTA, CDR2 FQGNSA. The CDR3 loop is CASSPGLAGNEQFF. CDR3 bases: TGTGCCAGCAGCCCGGGACTAGCGGGAAATGAGCAGTTCTTC.